This TCR beta chain was sequenced for a study of T cell changes during pregnancy in multiple sclerosis. Germline V gives CDR1 SNHLY, CDR2 FYNNEI. CDR3 length: 12 amino acids. The germline V and J ends were trimmed by 3 bases and 3 bases, with 6 bases remaining between them. Clones were sequenced by immunoSEQ multiplex PCR, and TCRdb holds only the in-frame ones, with some missing. The profile shows more than 20,000 clones, more than 90% of them singletons. This specimen consisted of CD8+ T cells from peripheral blood mononuclear cells, obtained in the third trimester of pregnancy. V is TRBV2 and J is TRBJ2-7; a possible D gene is TRBD2 (5 bases). This clonotype was obtained from a female donor in good health, enrolled as a control in a pregnancy study. The CDR3 loop reads CASSDGSYEQYF. The DNA for the CDR3 is TGTGCCAGCAGTGATGGGAGCTACGAGCAGTACTTC.